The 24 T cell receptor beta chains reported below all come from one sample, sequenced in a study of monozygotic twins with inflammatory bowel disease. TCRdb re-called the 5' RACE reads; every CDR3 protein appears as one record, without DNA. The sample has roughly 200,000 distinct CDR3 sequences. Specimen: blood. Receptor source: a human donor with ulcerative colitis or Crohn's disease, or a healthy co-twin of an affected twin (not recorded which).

CDR3 region: CSAGQGGTDTQYF. V is TRBV29-1 and J is TRBJ2-3; TCRdb names TRBD1, which stays unverified in the absence of DNA. Germline CDR1 reads SQVTM; CDR2 reads ANQGSEA. The CDR3 spans 13 residues.

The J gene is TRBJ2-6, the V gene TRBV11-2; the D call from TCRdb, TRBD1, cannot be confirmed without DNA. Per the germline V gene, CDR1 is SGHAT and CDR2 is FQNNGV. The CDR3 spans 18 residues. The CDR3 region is CASSLGRGPLSGANVLTF. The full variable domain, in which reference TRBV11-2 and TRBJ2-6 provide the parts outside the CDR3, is EAGVAQSPRYKIIEKRQSVAFWCNPISGHATLYWYQQILGQGPKLLIQFQNNGVVDDSQLPKDRFSAERLKGVDSTLKIQPAKLEDSAVYLCASSLGRGPLSGANVLTFGAGSRLTVL.

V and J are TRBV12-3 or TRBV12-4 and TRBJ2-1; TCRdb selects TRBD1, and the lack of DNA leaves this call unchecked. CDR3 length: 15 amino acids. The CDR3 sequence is CASSYSGGLNNEQFF.

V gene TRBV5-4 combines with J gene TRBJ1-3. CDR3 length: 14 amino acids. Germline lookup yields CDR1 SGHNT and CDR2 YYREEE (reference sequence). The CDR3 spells CASLNLGSGNTIYF.

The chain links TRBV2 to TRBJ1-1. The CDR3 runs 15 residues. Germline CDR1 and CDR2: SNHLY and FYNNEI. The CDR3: CASSAWPGSRTEAFF.

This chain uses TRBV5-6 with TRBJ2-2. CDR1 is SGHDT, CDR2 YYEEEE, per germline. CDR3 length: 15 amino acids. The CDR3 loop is CASTFDRTNTGELFF.

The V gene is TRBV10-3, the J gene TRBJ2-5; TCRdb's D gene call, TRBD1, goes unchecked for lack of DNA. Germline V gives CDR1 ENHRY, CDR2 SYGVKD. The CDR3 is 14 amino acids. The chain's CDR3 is CAISESQGMKTQYF.

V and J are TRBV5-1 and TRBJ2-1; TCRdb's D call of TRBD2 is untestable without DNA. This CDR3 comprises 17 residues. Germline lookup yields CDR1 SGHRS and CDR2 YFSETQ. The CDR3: CASSLARGNGRDNEQFF.

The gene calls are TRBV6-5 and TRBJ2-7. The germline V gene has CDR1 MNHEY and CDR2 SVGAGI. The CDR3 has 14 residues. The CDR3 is CASSYMPRRYEQYF.

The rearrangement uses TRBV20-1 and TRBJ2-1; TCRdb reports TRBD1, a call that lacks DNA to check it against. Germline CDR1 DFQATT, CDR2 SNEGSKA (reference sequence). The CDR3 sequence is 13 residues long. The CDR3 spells CSASGTGRYEQFF.

The CDR3 reads CASSQDGQGAAGANVLTF. The chain employs TRBV4-1 and TRBJ2-6; TCRdb's D call, TRBD1, is unchecked because there is no DNA. Germline values: CDR1 MGHRA, CDR2 YSYEKL. This CDR3 has 18 amino acids.

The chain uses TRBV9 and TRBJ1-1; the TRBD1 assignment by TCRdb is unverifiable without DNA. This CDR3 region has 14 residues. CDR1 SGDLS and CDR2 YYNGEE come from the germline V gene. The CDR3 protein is CASSVPTGVGEAFF.

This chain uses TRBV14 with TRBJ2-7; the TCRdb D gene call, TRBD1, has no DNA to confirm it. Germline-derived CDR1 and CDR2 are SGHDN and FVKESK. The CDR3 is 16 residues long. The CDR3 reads CASSQTPGQGYYEQYF.

The CDR3: CASSPRTGWQNTEAFF. The V call is TRBV12-3 or TRBV12-4, the J call TRBJ1-1; TCRdb gives TRBD1 as the D gene, but with no DNA this cannot be confirmed. The CDR3 covers 16 residues.

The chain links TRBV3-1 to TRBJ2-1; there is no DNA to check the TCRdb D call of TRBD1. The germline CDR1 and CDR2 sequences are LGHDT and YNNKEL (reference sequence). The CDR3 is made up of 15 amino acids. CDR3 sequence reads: CASSQAPRRANEQFF.

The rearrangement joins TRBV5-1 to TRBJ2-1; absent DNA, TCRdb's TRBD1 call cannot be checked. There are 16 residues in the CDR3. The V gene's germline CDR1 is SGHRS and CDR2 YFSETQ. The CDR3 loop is CASSLGALSPGNEQFF.

The CDR3 spells CASSPTSGTTDTQYF. The genes are TRBV7-2 and TRBJ2-3; TCRdb's D call of TRBD2 is untestable without DNA. The CDR3 runs to 15 residues. Germline V gene data show CDR1 as SGHTA and CDR2 as FQGNSA.

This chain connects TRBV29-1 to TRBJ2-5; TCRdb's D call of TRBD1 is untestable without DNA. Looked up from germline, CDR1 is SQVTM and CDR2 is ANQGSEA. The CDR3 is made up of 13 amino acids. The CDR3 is CSVDRGAVETQYF.

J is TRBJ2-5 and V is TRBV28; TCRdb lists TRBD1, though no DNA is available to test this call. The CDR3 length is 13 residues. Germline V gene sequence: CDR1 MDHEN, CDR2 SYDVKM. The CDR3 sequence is CASSFPNRETQYF. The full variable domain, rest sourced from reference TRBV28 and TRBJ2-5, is DVKVTQSSRYLVKRTGEKVFLECVQDMDHENMFWYRQDPGLGLRLIYFSYDVKMKEKGDIPEGYSVSREKKERFSLILESASTNQTSMYLCASSFPNRETQYFGPGTRLLVL.

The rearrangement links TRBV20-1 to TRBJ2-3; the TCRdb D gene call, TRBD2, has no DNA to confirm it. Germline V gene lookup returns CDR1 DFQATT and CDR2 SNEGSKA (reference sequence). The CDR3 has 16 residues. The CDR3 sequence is CSALLIAGGPTDTQYF.

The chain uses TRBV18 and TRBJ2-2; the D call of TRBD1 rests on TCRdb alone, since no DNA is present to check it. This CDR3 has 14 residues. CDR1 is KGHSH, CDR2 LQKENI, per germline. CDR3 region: CASSATGGTGELFF.

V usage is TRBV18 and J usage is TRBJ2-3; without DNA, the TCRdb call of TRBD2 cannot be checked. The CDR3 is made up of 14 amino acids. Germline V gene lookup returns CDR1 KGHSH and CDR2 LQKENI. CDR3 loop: CATRTSGSGDTQYF.

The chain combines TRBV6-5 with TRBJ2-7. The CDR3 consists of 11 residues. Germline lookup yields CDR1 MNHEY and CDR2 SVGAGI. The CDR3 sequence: CASSYGWEQYF.

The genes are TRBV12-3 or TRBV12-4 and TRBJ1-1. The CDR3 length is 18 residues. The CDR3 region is CASSLAIFGAEGPTEAFF.